Listed below are T cell receptor beta chains from one sample, sequenced in a study of T cell repertoires in cytomegalovirus infection. TCRdb called the reads again in MiXCR, with one record for every CDR3 protein. In the table there are 310,000 or so distinct CDR3 sequences, about 17% of which are singletons. Sequencing input: PBMCs. The receptor set was obtained from a human donor in good health (CMV status not recorded). Some clones in this sample may be carry-over from other donors' samples. Both conserved end residues are part of each CDR3. A D gene is named only where the DNA matches it firmly. Size is stated for part of the rows, as once, few or many counts, or as a class when the clone is expanded.

V,size,J,D,DNA,CDR3
TRBV27,few,TRBJ1-4,.,TGTGCCAGCAGTCCCGTTTTTGAACAGGTTGAAAAACTGTTTTTT,CASSPVFEQVEKLFF
TRBV20-1,.,TRBJ1-5,TRBD1,TGCAGTGCTAGAGGAGCAGGGGGGCAGGGCAATCAGCCCCAGCATTTT,CSARGAGGQGNQPQHF
TRBV15,many,TRBJ1-2,TRBD1,TGTGCCACCAGCAGCACAGGGGTTTACACCTTC,CATSSTGVYTF
TRBV2,few,TRBJ1-5,.,TGTGCCAGCAGTGGGGGGGACGGAGGACAGCCCCAGCATTTT,CASSGGDGGQPQHF
TRBV7-8,many,TRBJ2-7,.,TGTGCCAGCAGCTTAGGCGTTAGCTCCTACGAGCAGTACTTC,CASSLGVSSYEQYF
TRBV5-5,.,TRBJ2-1,TRBD2,TGTGCCAGCAGCCGACTAGCGGAACAGCAGTTCTTC,CASSRLAEQQFF
TRBV12-3/TRBV12-4,few,TRBJ2-5,.,TGTGCCAGCAGTCTATGGGGACTCCAAGAGACCCAGTACTTC,CASSLWGLQETQYF
TRBV5-3,few,TRBJ2-3,.,TGTGCCAGAAGCTTGTTTACTGGGGGCTGGGGGGGTATCTCTACAGATACGCAGTATTTT,CARSLFTGGWGGISTDTQYF
TRBV19,.,TRBJ2-1,.,TGTGCCAGTAGTACCCGTGGATTAGCGGCCTACAATGAGCAGTTCTTC,CASSTRGLAAYNEQFF
TRBV15,.,TRBJ1-1,.,TGTGCCACCAGCACGAGAGACAGGACGAACACTGAAGCTTTCTTT,CATSTRDRTNTEAFF
TRBV28,.,TRBJ1-6,.,TGTGCCAGCAGTTTCGGGGGGGAAGGGAATTCACCCCTCCACTTT,CASSFGGEGNSPLHF
TRBV10-3,many,TRBJ2-1,TRBD2,TGTGCCATCAGTGAGTCGACTAGCGCCTACAATGAGCAGTTCTTC,CAISESTSAYNEQFF
TRBV3-1,.,TRBJ1-2,.,TGTGCCAGCAGCCAAACAGGAAACGATGGCTACACCTTC,CASSQTGNDGYTF
TRBV28,many,TRBJ2-3,TRBD2,TGTGCCAGCAGTTTCACTAGCGGGGGGGCCTTGGATACGCAGTATTTT,CASSFTSGGALDTQYF
TRBV7-6,.,TRBJ2-5,.,TGTGCTAGCAGCCCTGGGCCAACGGGGGCCCAGTACTTC,CASSPGPTGAQYF
TRBV19,.,TRBJ1-1,TRBD1,TGTGCCAGTAGGATACCGGGACAGGGGAACACTGAAGCTTTCTTT,CASRIPGQGNTEAFF
TRBV7-9,many,TRBJ2-1,.,TGTGCCAGCAGCTTTGAGGGAGAGGAGCAGTTCTTC,CASSFEGEEQFF
TRBV28,.,TRBJ1-5,.,TGTGCCAGCAGTTTGCGGGCCGCGACAGTTGAGAATCAGCCCCAGCATTTT,CASSLRAATVENQPQHF
TRBV20-1,few,TRBJ2-6,.,TGCAGTGCCATGTACTCTGGGGCCAACGTCCTGACTTTC,CSAMYSGANVLTF
TRBV6-1,.,TRBJ2-2,TRBD1,TGTGCCAGCAGTCGACAGGGGGCGACGGCCGGGGAGCTGTTTTTT,CASSRQGATAGELFF
TRBV10-3,.,TRBJ1-2,TRBD1,TGTGCCATCAGAGGCAGGGGGCAGAGTAACTATGGCTACACCTTC,CAIRGRGQSNYGYTF
TRBV7-9,few,TRBJ1-4,.,TGTGCCAGCAGCGGGCTGGGACACGGTAATGAAAAACTGTTTTTT,CASSGLGHGNEKLFF
TRBV4-1,few,TRBJ2-2,TRBD1,TGCGCCAGCAGCCAAGTTGGGACAGCTCCGAACACCGGGGAGCTGTTTTTT,CASSQVGTAPNTGELFF
TRBV7-9,.,TRBJ2-7,.,TGTGCCAGCAGCTTGCGGTCGGGGGCTGCCCTGTACGAGCAGTACTTC,CASSLRSGAALYEQYF
TRBV4-3,.,TRBJ1-4,.,TGCGCCAGCAGCCAAGAAACAGGGACTGATGAAAAACTGTTTTTT,CASSQETGTDEKLFF
TRBV7-2,many,TRBJ2-7,TRBD2,TGTGCCAGCAGCTTAGCGGCCCTTAGCGGGGGCTACGAGCAGTACTTC,CASSLAALSGGYEQYF
TRBV27,.,TRBJ2-3,.,TGTGCCAGCAGGGGACAAGTCACTAGCACAGATACGCAGTATTTT,CASRGQVTSTDTQYF